These 21 T cell receptor beta chains came from one sample sequenced in a study of T cell responses to AZD1222 COVID-19 vaccine. Assay: immunoSEQ multiplex PCR; the TCRdb copy retains only in-frame clones and omits some. The repertoire includes fewer than 180,000 clones, 94% of them detected once, and around 1.3% sits in the top ten. This sample comprised peripheral blood, obtained on day 0 of AZD1222 vaccination. All receptors derive from an adult in good health.

The chain links TRBV6-5 to TRBJ2-3, with a possible D match to TRBD1 (6 bases). The germline V gene has CDR1 MNHEY and CDR2 SVGAGI. The CDR3 is 14 residues long. Trimming took off 2 bases at V and 2 bases at J, with 8 bases between the two ends. The CDR3 here is CASSYDRYTDTQYF. CDR3 in DNA: TGTGCCAGCAGTTACGACAGGTACACAGATACGCAGTATTTT.

This rearrangement joins TRBV19 to TRBJ1-5, with D possibly being TRBD1 (6 bases). Trimming stripped 7 bases from V and 2 bases from J, with 12 bases between. There are 14 residues in the CDR3. Germline CDR1 LNHDA, CDR2 SQIVND (reference sequence). Here the CDR3 DNA reads TGTGCCAGTACCAGGGCAGGGGGCAATCAGCCCCAGCATTTT. This encodes CASTRAGGNQPQHF.

This chain connects TRBV3-1 (or the pseudogene TRBV3-2) to TRBJ1-2; TRBD1 agrees at 9 bases. The CDR3 covers 16 residues. With 4 bases clipped from V and 6 bases from J, the junction kept 12 bases outside the gene matches. Germline V CDR1 and CDR2: LGHDT, YNNKEL (reference sequence). The CDR3 sequence: CASSPHGQGQIDGYTF. CDR3 DNA sequence: TGTGCCAGCAGCCCCCACGGACAGGGGCAGATTGATGGCTACACCTTC.

J is TRBJ1-1 and V is TRBV5-6; weak D call: TRBD1 (5 bases). The V end was cut by 2 bases, the J end by 4 bases, with 9 bases between. Germline lookup yields CDR1 SGHDT and CDR2 YYEEEE. This CDR3 region has 13 residues. CDR3 in DNA: TGTGCCAGCAGCTTCCGCGGGGGCACTGAAGCTTTCTTT. It specifies CASSFRGGTEAFF. Full variable domain (missing parts from reference TRBV5-6 and TRBJ1-1): DAGVTQSPTHLIKTRGQQVTLRCSPKSGHDTVSWYQQALGQGPQFIFQYYEEEERQRGNFPDRFSGHQFPNYSSELNVNALLLGDSALYLCASSFRGGTEAFFGQGTRLTVV.

The CDR3 DNA follows: TGCGCCAGCAGCTTCCCGGGAGAAGATACGCAGTATTTT. This sequence encodes CASSFPGEDTQYF. This chain connects TRBV5-1 to TRBJ2-3; the D gene is possibly TRBD2 (6 bases). V was clipped by 2 bases and J by 5 bases, with 9 bases between them. This CDR3 is built from 13 residues. CDR1 SGHRS and CDR2 YFSETQ come from the germline V gene.

The V call is TRBV5-1, the J call TRBJ1-5; tentative D call: TRBD1 (5 bases). CDR3 length: 15 amino acids. V lost 0 bases to trimming and J lost 4 bases, with 11 bases between them. In germline, CDR1 is SGHRS, CDR2 YFSETQ. The CDR3 coding sequence is TGCGCCAGCAGCTTGGATGGGGACGTAAATCAGCCCCAGCATTTT. This gives the protein CASSLDGDVNQPQHF.

The rearrangement joins TRBV5-1 to TRBJ1-6, with a weak D call TRBD1 (5 bases). The CDR3 totals 15 residues. Trimming removed 0 bases from V and 10 bases from J, with 14 bases in between. CDR1 and CDR2 (germline): SGHRS, YFSETQ. Here the CDR3 reads CASSLEAGSGSPLHF. As DNA, the CDR3 is TGCGCCAGCAGCTTGGAAGCAGGTTCAGGGTCACCCCTCCACTTT.

This clone was found a few times. The V gene is TRBV6-2 or TRBV6-3, the J gene TRBJ1-6; D is ambiguous. V was pared by 5 bases and J by 9 bases, with 14 bases between. Germline CDR1 reads MNHEY; CDR2 reads SVGEGT. The CDR3 has 14 amino acids. The CDR3 nucleotides are TGTGCCAGCAGTAAACCCCTGTTCCCTTCACCCCTCCACTTT. It specifies CASSKPLFPSPLHF.

This clone was observed a single time. The chain employs TRBV6-1 and TRBJ2-5; no definite D call. Germline assignment: CDR1 MNHNS and CDR2 SASEGT. This CDR3 spans 14 amino acids. The V end lost 2 bases, the J end lost 7 bases, and 14 bases lay between the germline ends. CDR3 amino acids: CASSESPYPLTQYF. The CDR3 DNA reads as TGTGCCAGCAGTGAAAGCCCTTACCCGTTGACCCAGTACTTC.

The V gene is TRBV4-1, the J gene TRBJ2-3; possible D gene TRBD1, 5 bases. CDR1 is MGHRA and CDR2 is YSYEKL in the germline V gene. V lost 11 bases to trimming and J lost 2 bases, with 11 bases between them. The CDR3 spans 12 residues. CDR3 sequence (DNA): TGCGCCTCGAGTGGGGCCACAGATACGCAGTATTTT. Its translation is CASSGATDTQYF.

This rearrangement joins TRBV27 to TRBJ2-4, with a tentative D call TRBD2 (5 bases). CDR1 and CDR2 from the germline V gene are MNHEY and SMNVEV (reference sequence). Trimming cost V 9 bases and J 0 bases, with 27 bases left between them. The CDR3 length is 19 residues. CDR3 DNA sequence: TGTGCCAGGCACCGGTTTCTGGGAGACGCCCCGGGAGCCAAAAACATTCAGTACTTC. The encoded protein is CARHRFLGDAPGAKNIQYF.

The V and J genes are TRBV7-9 and TRBJ2-1; possible D gene TRBD2, 5 bases. The germline CDR1 and CDR2 sequences are SEHNR and FQNEAQ (reference sequence). V gave up 8 bases and J gave up 8 bases, with 22 bases separating them. The CDR3 length is 15 residues. The CDR3 spells CASCSGLRDIYEQFF. The CDR3 region has the DNA TGTGCCAGCTGCTCCGGTTTGAGGGATATCTATGAGCAGTTCTTC.

This clone has only a few counts. The chain combines TRBV2 with TRBJ1-5; D perhaps matches TRBD1 (5 bases). The germline gives CDR1 SNHLY, CDR2 FYNNEI. The CDR3 has 16 amino acids. V was clipped by 7 bases and J by 5 bases, with 21 bases between them. The CDR3 region has the DNA TGTGCCAGCATGGGCCGGACGCAAGCGGGGCATCAGCCCCAGCATTTT. This encodes CASMGRTQAGHQPQHF. The full variable domain, in which reference TRBV2 and TRBJ1-5 provide the parts outside the CDR3, is EPEVTQTPSHQVTQMGQEVILRCVPISNHLYFYWYRQILGQKVEFLVSFYNNEISEKSEIFDDQFSVERPDGSNFTLKIRSTKLEDSAMYFCASMGRTQAGHQPQHFGDGTRLSIL.

This chain connects TRBV6-5 to TRBJ1-4; a weak D match, TRBD1 (6 bases). Germline loops: CDR1 MNHEY, CDR2 SVGAGI. V was trimmed by 3 bases and J by 8 bases, leaving 16 bases between them. CDR3 length: 15 amino acids. CDR3 coding DNA: TGTGCCAGCAGTTATGGCGGGGGGCGTCAAGAAAAACTGTTTTTT. Translated: CASSYGGGRQEKLFF.

The chain has TRBV5-6 and TRBJ2-7, with a tentative D call TRBD1 (5 bases). There are 14 residues in the CDR3. V gave up 0 bases and J gave up 0 bases, with 7 bases separating them. Germline V gene lookup returns CDR1 SGHDT and CDR2 YYEEEE. The CDR3: CASSLGTPSYEQYV. The CDR3 DNA follows: TGTGCCAGCAGCTTGGGGACACCCTCCTACGAGCAGTACGTC.

The chain recombines TRBV5-1 with TRBJ1-6; D is unresolved. Germline V gene data show CDR1 as SGHRS and CDR2 as YFSETQ. The CDR3 is 14 amino acids. V was shortened by 5 bases and J by 6 bases, with 12 bases between the two germline ends. DNA for the CDR3: TGCGCCAGCAGGCCGTCTGCGGGTAATTCACCCCTCCACTTT. Its protein is CASRPSAGNSPLHF.

V is TRBV6-5 and J is TRBJ2-7, with 11 bases aligning to TRBD2. CDR3 length: 15 amino acids. Germline CDR1 and CDR2: MNHEY and SVGAGI. J gave up 6 bases and V 4 bases, and 8 bases lay outside the gene matches. The CDR3 reads CASSSASGGKTEQYV. In nucleotides, the CDR3 is TGTGCCAGCAGTTCGGCTAGCGGGGGGAAAACCGAGCAGTACGTC.

This chain connects TRBV25-1 to TRBJ1-1; D not resolved. The CDR3 has 11 residues. V lost 2 bases and J 8 bases, leaving 6 bases between the germline ends. Germline V gives CDR1 MGHDK, CDR2 SYGVNS. CDR3 in amino acids: CASSESLEAFF. The CDR3, as DNA: TGTGCCAGCAGTGAAAGTTTGGAAGCTTTCTTT.

The chain uses TRBV6-5 and TRBJ1-2; no firm D call. V was clipped by 7 bases and J by 7 bases, with 13 bases between them. Germline V gene data show CDR1 as MNHEY and CDR2 as SVGAGI. The CDR3 has 12 amino acids. The CDR3 region has the DNA TGTGCCAGCACCTATAGGTATAGTGGCTACACCTTC. It yields the protein CASTYRYSGYTF.

The chain combines TRBV5-8 with TRBJ1-6; 7 bases align to TRBD1. V was pared by 4 bases and J by 5 bases, with 9 bases of the junction left unmatched. Germline V gives CDR1 SGHTS, CDR2 YDEGEE. The CDR3 spans 16 residues. The CDR3 DNA follows: TGTGCCAGCAGCCGGAGGGGCCAGGGGGATAATTCACCCCTCCACTTT. Encoded protein: CASSRRGQGDNSPLHF. Looking up the rest from reference TRBV5-8 and TRBJ1-6 gives the full variable domain: EAGVTQSPTHLIKTRGQQATLRCSPISGHTSVYWYQQALGLGLQFLLWYDEGEERNRGNFPPRFSGRQFPNYSSELNVNALELEDSALYLCASSRRGQGDNSPLHFGNGTRLTVT.

This clone was observed a few times. V gene TRBV13 combines with J gene TRBJ2-2; D gene ambiguous. This CDR3 contains 12 residues. Germline CDR1 PRHDT, CDR2 FYEKMQ (reference sequence). Trimming stripped 5 bases from V and 4 bases from J, with 5 bases between. CDR3 amino acids: CASSLRTGELFF. CDR3 coding DNA: TGTGCCAGCAGCCTACGCACCGGGGAGCTGTTTTTT.